One and the same sample provided the 19 T cell receptor beta chains below, sequenced in a study of cytomegalovirus exposure and HLA in healthy donors. PCR employed 60 Vbeta and 13 Jbeta primers. The data were produced by immunoSEQ multiplex PCR, yet TCRdb's version contains in-frame clones alone and is incomplete. The table lists around 93,000 clones, about two thirds of them singletons. Material for sequencing was PBMCs. The receptors were gathered from a boy younger than 18 in good health and CMV-seropositive.

The table lists this clone with a few counts. The V gene is TRBV18, the J gene TRBJ2-1, with 9 bases lining up with TRBD2. The CDR3 has 18 residues. Trimming removed 3 bases from V and 0 bases from J; junction bases left unmatched: 9. Per the germline V gene, CDR1 is KGHSH and CDR2 is LQKENI. The CDR3 is CASSPRGGAVLSYNEQFF. The CDR3, as DNA: TGTGCCAGCTCACCGCGGGGGGGAGCGGTCCTCTCCTACAATGAGCAGTTCTTC.

The chain has TRBV6-1 and TRBJ1-2; D is unclear. The V end was cut by 1 base, the J end by 1 base, with 7 bases between. CDR1 and CDR2 from the germline V gene are MNHNS and SASEGT. The CDR3 is made up of 14 amino acids. The CDR3: CASSEGASNYGYTF. CDR3 DNA sequence: TGTGCCAGCAGTGAAGGGGCGAGTAACTATGGCTACACCTTC.

This sequence joins TRBV28 and TRBJ1-2; 9 bases align to TRBD1. CDR3 size: 15 residues. Germline CDR1 is MDHEN and CDR2 is SYDVKM. After removal of 5 bases from V and 4 bases from J, the junction contained 8 bases not matched to a gene. CDR3 residues: CASSTGGTRGYGYTF. DNA of the CDR3: TGTGCCAGCAGTACAGGGGGCACCCGGGGCTATGGCTACACCTTC.

The chain couples TRBV11-3 to TRBJ2-3, with 10 bases aligning to TRBD2. Trimming at V came to 3 bases and at J to 12 bases, leaving 9 bases not matched to a gene. The germline V gene encodes CDR1 SGHNT and CDR2 YENEEA. The CDR3 has 14 residues. The CDR3, as DNA: TGTGCCAGCAGCTTGGCCTCTAGCGGGAGTGTTCAGTATTTT. This sequence encodes CASSLASSGSVQYF.

This clone was seen a handful of times. The V and J genes are TRBV4-2 and TRBJ1-2, with TRBD1 as a possible D gene (6 bases). V shed 0 bases and J shed 8 bases, with 13 bases lying between them. The CDR3 loop spans 14 amino acids. Germline CDR1 and CDR2: LGHNA and YNFKEQ. This chain's CDR3 is CASSQERPGEGYTF. The CDR3 DNA reads as TGTGCCAGCAGCCAAGAACGTCCAGGGGAAGGCTACACCTTC.

The rearrangement uses TRBV19 and TRBJ1-6, with D possibly matching TRBD1 (5 bases). Trimming removed 4 bases from V and 14 bases from J, with 18 bases in between. This CDR3 comprises 14 residues. CDR1 is LNHDA and CDR2 is SQIVND in the germline V gene (reference sequence). The CDR3 loop reads CASSRTGPLSTLHF. CDR3 coding DNA: TGTGCCAGTAGTAGAACAGGCCCACTGAGCACCCTCCACTTT.

The chain combines TRBV6-6 with TRBJ2-5, with D possibly being TRBD2 (5 bases). Germline CDR1 MNHNY, CDR2 SVGAGI (reference sequence). Trimming removed 0 bases from V and 0 bases from J, with 8 bases in between. The CDR3 consists of 15 residues. The CDR3 sequence is CASSYSAEDQETQYF. CDR3 nucleotides: TGTGCCAGCAGTTACTCAGCGGAGGACCAAGAGACCCAGTACTTC.

CDR3 nucleotides: TGCGCCAGCAGTCGAGGCCGAGGGGACAAAGCCTACGAGCAGTACTTC. It codes for CASSRGRGDKAYEQYF. This chain connects TRBV4-1 to TRBJ2-5, with D tentatively TRBD1 (6 bases). The DNA end lines up better with TRBJ2-7; the J call may be wrong. The CDR3 sequence is 16 residues long. From germline, CDR1 is MGHRA and CDR2 YSYEKL.

The V gene is TRBV5-1, the J gene TRBJ2-3; 7 positions agree with TRBD2. V trimming: 2 bases; J trimming: 2 bases; junction bases outside the gene matches: 5. The CDR3 runs to 15 residues. CDR1 is SGHRS, CDR2 YFSETQ, per germline. Written as DNA, the CDR3 is TGCGCCAGCAGCTTAAGCGGGGTGCTCACAGATACGCAGTATTTT. It codes for CASSLSGVLTDTQYF.

The gene calls are TRBV19 and TRBJ1-5, with TRBD1 matching 11 bases. This CDR3 spans 15 amino acids. Germline CDR1 is LNHDA and CDR2 is SQIVND (reference sequence). The J segment lost 5 bases and the V segment lost 7 bases, leaving 7 bases of the junction unmatched. The CDR3 loop is CASTIPGQGDQPQHF. The CDR3 DNA reads as TGTGCCAGTACAATCCCGGGACAGGGGGATCAGCCCCAGCATTTT. Based on the CDR3 plus reference TRBV19 and TRBJ1-5, the full variable domain is DGGITQSPKYLFRKEGQNVTLSCEQNLNHDAMYWYRQDPGQGLRLIYYSQIVNDFQKGDIAEGYSVSREKKESFPLTVTSAQKNPTAFYLCASTIPGQGDQPQHFGDGTRLSIL.

The chain carries TRBV28 and TRBJ1-1, with 8 bases aligning to TRBD1. The CDR3 runs 13 residues. CDR1 and CDR2 from the germline V gene are MDHEN and SYDVKM. Germline trimming cut 7 bases from V and 3 bases from J; bases unmatched to any gene: 4. The CDR3 region is CASIPGQDTEAFF. The CDR3 nucleotides read TGTGCCAGCATACCGGGACAGGACACTGAAGCTTTCTTT.

The chain carries TRBV5-1 and TRBJ1-3, with D unclear. V lost 4 bases, J lost 0 bases, and 11 bases lay in between. The CDR3 runs 15 residues. Per germline, CDR1 SGHRS and CDR2 YFSETQ. The CDR3: CASSVKPGSGNTIYF. The CDR3 DNA follows: TGCGCCAGCAGCGTCAAGCCCGGCTCTGGAAACACCATATATTTT.

V and J are TRBV7-9 and TRBJ1-3; 7 positions agree with TRBD1. Losses at the gene ends were 2 bases for V and 5 bases for J; bases not matched to a gene: 3. Germline V gene lookup returns CDR1 SEHNR and CDR2 FQNEAQ (reference sequence). CDR3 length equals 14 residues. The CDR3 DNA sequence: TGTGCCAGCAGCTTACAGGGGGTGAGAAACACCATATATTTT. It specifies CASSLQGVRNTIYF.

The genes are TRBV21-1 and TRBJ1-6; TRBD1, the table's D call, was not compared with the DNA. TRBV21-1 is a pseudogene locus. The CDR3 is made up of 17 amino acids. The CDR3 spells CASSKSQGAPYNSPLHF. In DNA, the CDR3 is TGTGCCAGCAGCAAATCACAGGGAGCTCCCTATAATTCACCCCTCCACTTT.

There are a few counts of this clone. The genes are TRBV5-1 and TRBJ2-3; 7 nucleotides agree with TRBD2. Per the germline V gene, CDR1 is SGHRS and CDR2 is YFSETQ. The CDR3 runs to 16 residues. The ends lost 0 bases at V and 1 base at J; junction bases unmatched: 5. The DNA for the CDR3 is TGCGCCAGCAGCTTGGCCGCTAGCGGCGGCACAGATACGCAGTATTTT. Encoded protein: CASSLAASGGTDTQYF. The full variable domain, completed using reference TRBV5-1 and TRBJ2-3, is KAGVTQTPRYLIKTRGQQVTLSCSPISGHRSVSWYQQTPGQGLQFLFEYFSETQRNKGNFPGRFSGRQFSNSRSEMNVSTLELGDSALYLCASSLAASGGTDTQYFGPGTRLTVL.

The chain has TRBV2 and TRBJ1-5; D may be TRBD1 (5 bases). V lost 5 bases and J 4 bases, leaving 9 bases between the germline ends. CDR1 is SNHLY, CDR2 FYNNEI, per germline. CDR3 length: 13 residues. CDR3 coding DNA: TGTGCCAGCAGTTACCAGGGTAATCAGCCCCAGCATTTT. It specifies CASSYQGNQPQHF.

This chain links TRBV5-1 with TRBJ2-2; the match to TRBD2 covers 10 bases. The germline gives CDR1 SGHRS, CDR2 YFSETQ. The CDR3 is made up of 15 amino acids. J lost 6 bases, V lost 4 bases, and 6 bases had no gene match. The CDR3 DNA is TGCGCCAGCAGCACGGGACTAGCGAGGGCCGGGGAGCTGTTTTTT. Its translation is CASSTGLARAGELFF. The entire variable domain, with the rest obtained from reference TRBV5-1 and TRBJ2-2, is as follows: KAGVTQTPRYLIKTRGQQVTLSCSPISGHRSVSWYQQTPGQGLQFLFEYFSETQRNKGNFPGRFSGRQFSNSRSEMNVSTLELGDSALYLCASSTGLARAGELFFGEGSRLTVL.

The CDR3 DNA reads as TGCGCCAGCAGCTTTATCCCGGGGGAGACCCAGTACTTC. This translates into CASSFIPGETQYF. V usage is TRBV5-1 and J usage is TRBJ2-5; maybe TRBD2 (5 bases). The germline gives CDR1 SGHRS, CDR2 YFSETQ. The CDR3 contains 13 residues. Trimming took off 2 bases at V and 5 bases at J, with 10 bases between the two ends.

This clone was detected a few times. The chain recombines TRBV6-5 with TRBJ2-7, with TRBD1 matching over 11 bases. Germline lookup yields CDR1 MNHEY and CDR2 SVGAGI. The CDR3 contains 15 residues. J lost 5 bases, V lost 2 bases, and 5 bases had no gene match. CDR3 coding DNA: TGTGCCAGCAGTTACACCCGGACAGGGGGCCACGAGCAGTACTTC. Protein: CASSYTRTGGHEQYF.